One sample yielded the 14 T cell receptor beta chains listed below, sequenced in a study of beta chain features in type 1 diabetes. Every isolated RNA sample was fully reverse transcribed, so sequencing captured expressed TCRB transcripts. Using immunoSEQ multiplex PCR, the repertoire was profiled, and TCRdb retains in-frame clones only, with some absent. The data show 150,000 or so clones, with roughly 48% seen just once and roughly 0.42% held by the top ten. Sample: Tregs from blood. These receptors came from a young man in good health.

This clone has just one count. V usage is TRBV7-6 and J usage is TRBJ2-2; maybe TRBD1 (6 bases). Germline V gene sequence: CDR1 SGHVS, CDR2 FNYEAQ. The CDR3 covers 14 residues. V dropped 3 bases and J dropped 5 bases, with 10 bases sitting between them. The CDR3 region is CASSFGRGTGELFF. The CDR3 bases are TGTGCCAGCAGCTTTGGTAGGGGGACCGGGGAGCTGTTTTTT.

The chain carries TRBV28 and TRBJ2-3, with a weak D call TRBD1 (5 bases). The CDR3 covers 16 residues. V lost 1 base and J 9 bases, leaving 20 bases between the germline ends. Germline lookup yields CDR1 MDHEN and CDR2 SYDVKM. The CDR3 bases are TGTGCCAGCAGTTTATTTGGGGCAAACCCTCCTCTGACGCAGTATTTT. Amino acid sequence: CASSLFGANPPLTQYF.

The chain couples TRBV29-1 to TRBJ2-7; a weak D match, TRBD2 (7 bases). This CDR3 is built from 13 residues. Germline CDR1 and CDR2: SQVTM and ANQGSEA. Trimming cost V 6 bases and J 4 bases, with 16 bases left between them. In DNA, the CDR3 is TGCAGCGTCGGGGGGCAGGAACGATACGAGCAGTACTTC. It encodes CSVGGQERYEQYF.

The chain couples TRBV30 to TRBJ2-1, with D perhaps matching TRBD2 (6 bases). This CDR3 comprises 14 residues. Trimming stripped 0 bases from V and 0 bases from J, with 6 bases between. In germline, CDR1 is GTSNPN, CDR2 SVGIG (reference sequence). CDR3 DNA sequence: TGTGCCTGGAGTGTCGGGGGCTCCTACAATGAGCAGTTCTTC. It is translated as CAWSVGGSYNEQFF. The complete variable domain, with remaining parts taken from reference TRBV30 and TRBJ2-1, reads SQTIHQWPATLVQPVGSPLSLECTVEGTSNPNLYWYRQAAGRGLQLLFYSVGIGQISSEVPQNLSASRPQDRQFILSSKKLLLSDSGFYLCAWSVGGSYNEQFFGPGTRLTVL.

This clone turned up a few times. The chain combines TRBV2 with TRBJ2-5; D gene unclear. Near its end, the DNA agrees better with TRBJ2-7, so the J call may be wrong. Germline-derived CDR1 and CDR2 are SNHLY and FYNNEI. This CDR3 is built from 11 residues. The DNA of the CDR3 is TGTGCCAGCAGTGGGTCCATCGAGCAGTACTTC. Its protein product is CASSGSIEQYF.

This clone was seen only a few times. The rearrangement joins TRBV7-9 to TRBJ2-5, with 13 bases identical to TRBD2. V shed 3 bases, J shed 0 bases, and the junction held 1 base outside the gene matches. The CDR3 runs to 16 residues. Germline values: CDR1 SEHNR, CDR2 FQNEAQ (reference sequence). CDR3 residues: CASSFGTSGNQETQYF. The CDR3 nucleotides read TGTGCCAGCAGCTTTGGGACTAGCGGGAACCAAGAGACCCAGTACTTC.

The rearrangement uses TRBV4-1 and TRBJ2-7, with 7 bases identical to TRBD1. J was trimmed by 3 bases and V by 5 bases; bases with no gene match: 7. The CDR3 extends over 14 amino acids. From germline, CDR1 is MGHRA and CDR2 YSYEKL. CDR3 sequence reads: CASSRQGWGYEQYF. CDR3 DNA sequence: TGCGCCAGCAGCAGACAGGGTTGGGGCTACGAGCAGTACTTC.

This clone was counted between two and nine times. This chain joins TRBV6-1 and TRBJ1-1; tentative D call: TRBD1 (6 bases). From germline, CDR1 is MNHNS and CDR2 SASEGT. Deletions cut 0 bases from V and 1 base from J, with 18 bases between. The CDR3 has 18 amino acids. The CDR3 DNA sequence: TGTGCCAGCAGTGAAGCGTTTTGGGGACACGACCAGAACACTGAAGCTTTCTTT. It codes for CASSEAFWGHDQNTEAFF.

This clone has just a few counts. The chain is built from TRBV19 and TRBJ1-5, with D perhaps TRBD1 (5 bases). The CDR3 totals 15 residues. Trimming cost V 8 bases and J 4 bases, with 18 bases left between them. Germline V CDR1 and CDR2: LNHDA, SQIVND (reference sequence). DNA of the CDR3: TGTGCCAGTGTACAGGACCCTCTGGGGAATCAGCCCCAGCATTTT. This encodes CASVQDPLGNQPQHF.

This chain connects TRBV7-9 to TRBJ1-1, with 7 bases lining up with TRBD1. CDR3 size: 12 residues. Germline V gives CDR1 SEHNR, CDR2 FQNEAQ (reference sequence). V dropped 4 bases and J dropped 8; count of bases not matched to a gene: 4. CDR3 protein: CASSSLTGEAFF. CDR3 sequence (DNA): TGTGCCAGCAGCTCCCTGACAGGGGAAGCTTTCTTT.

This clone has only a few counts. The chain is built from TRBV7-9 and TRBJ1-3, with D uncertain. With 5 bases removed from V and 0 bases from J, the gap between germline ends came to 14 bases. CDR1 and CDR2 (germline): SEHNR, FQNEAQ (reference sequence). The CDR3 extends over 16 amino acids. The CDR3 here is CASSPASAISGNTIYF. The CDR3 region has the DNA TGTGCCAGCAGCCCGGCCTCAGCGATCTCTGGAAACACCATATATTTT.

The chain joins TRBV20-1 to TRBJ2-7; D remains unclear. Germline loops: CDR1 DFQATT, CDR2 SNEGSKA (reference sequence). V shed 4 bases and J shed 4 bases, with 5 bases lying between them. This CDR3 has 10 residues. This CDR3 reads CSANYYEQYF. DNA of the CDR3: TGCAGTGCTAACTATTACGAGCAGTACTTC.

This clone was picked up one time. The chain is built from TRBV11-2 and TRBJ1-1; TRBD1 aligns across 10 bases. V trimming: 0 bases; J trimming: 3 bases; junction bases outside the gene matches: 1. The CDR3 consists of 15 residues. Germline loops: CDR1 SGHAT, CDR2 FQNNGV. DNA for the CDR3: TGTGCCAGCAGCTTAGAGGGGACAGGGGACACTGAAGCTTTCTTT. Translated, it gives CASSLEGTGDTEAFF.

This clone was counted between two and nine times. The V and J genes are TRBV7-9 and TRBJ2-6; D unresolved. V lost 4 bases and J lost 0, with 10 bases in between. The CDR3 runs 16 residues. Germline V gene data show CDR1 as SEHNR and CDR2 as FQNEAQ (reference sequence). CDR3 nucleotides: TGTGCCAGCAGCTCACCAGGTTCCTCTGGGGCCAACGTCCTGACTTTC. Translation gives CASSSPGSSGANVLTF. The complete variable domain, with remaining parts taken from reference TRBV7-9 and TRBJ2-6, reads DTGVSQNPRHKITKRGQNVTFRCDPISEHNRLYWYRQTLGQGPEFLTYFQNEAQLEKSRLLSDRFSAERPKGSFSTLEIQRTEQGDSAMYLCASSSPGSSGANVLTFGAGSRLTVL.